This is a list of T cell receptor beta chains from one sample in a study of cytomegalovirus exposure and HLA in healthy donors. Only in-frame clones appear in the TCRdb table, and some are missing; sequencing was by immunoSEQ multiplex PCR. Of approximately 180,000 clones in the sample, around 87% were seen once. Material for sequencing was PBMCs. The source of these receptors is a woman in her thirties in good health and CMV-seronegative. CDR3s include the opening cysteine and the closing phenylalanine or tryptophan. The D gene is left open where the match is weak. Part of the rows lack a size; the others show once, few, many or a class for expanded clones.

D,size,J,V,DNA,CDR3
TRBD1,once,TRBJ2-5,TRBV5-1,TGCGCCAGCAGCTTGACAGGGGAGGAGACCCAGTACTTC,CASSLTGEETQYF
TRBD1,-,TRBJ2-7,TRBV10-3,TGTGCCATTTCGGGACAGACTTCATCCTACGAGCAGTACTTC,CAISGQTSSYEQYF
TRBD1,-,TRBJ2-7,TRBV7-2,TGTGCCAGCAGCTCCATCCAAACAGGGGACGAGCAGTACTTC,CASSSIQTGDEQYF
-,few,TRBJ1-6,TRBV5-1,TGCGCCAGCAGTGACGGGGTCGGGGGATCACCCCTCCACTTT,CASSDGVGGSPLHF
TRBD2,-,TRBJ2-2,TRBV7-6,TGTGCCAGCAGCTCGAGCCCCCAGCTAGCGGGGGTTCCCGGGGAGCTGTTTTTT,CASSSSPQLAGVPGELFF
TRBD2,-,TRBJ2-7,TRBV7-2,TGTGCCAGCAGCCAAACCGGGACTAAATCATACGAGCAGTACTTC,CASSQTGTKSYEQYF
-,-,TRBJ2-2,TRBV5-1,TGCGCCAGCAGCCTGGGCGGGGCAGGCGGCGGGGAGCTGTTTTTT,CASSLGGAGGGELFF
TRBD2,-,TRBJ2-3,TRBV7-2,TGTGCCAGCAGCTCGTGGAGCGGGGGCACAGATACGCAGTATTTT,CASSSWSGGTDTQYF
-,-,TRBJ2-1,TRBV29-1,TGCAGCGTTGGCAGTACTAGCCCCGGGCGCGGTGAGCAGTTCTTC,CSVGSTSPGRGEQFF
TRBD1,-,TRBJ1-4,TRBV6-5,TGTGCCAGCAAAGCCTCCGGGACAGGGACAAAACTGTTTTTT,CASKASGTGTKLFF
TRBD1,-,TRBJ2-3,TRBV4-2,TGTGCCAGCAGCCTCTCTAGGACAGGGGGCTTGGATACGCAGTATTTT,CASSLSRTGGLDTQYF
-,-,TRBJ2-7,TRBV27,TGTGCCAGCAGTTTAGGGAGATCCTACGAGCAGTACTTC,CASSLGRSYEQYF
TRBD1,-,TRBJ1-6,TRBV19,TGTGCCAGTAGTGGAAGACAGGGTTCACCCCTCCACTTT,CASSGRQGSPLHF
-,-,TRBJ2-7,TRBV6-6,TGTGCCAGCAGCACGAACGCTTCCCCGGGGTACGAGCAGTACTTC,CASSTNASPGYEQYF
TRBD1,-,TRBJ2-7,TRBV19,TGTGCCAGTAGCCCGACAGGGCTGGTTGGCTACGAGCAGTACTTC,CASSPTGLVGYEQYF
TRBD1,many,TRBJ1-6,TRBV2,TGTGCCAGCAGCTGGACAGGGGGGAATTCACCCCTCCACTTT,CASSWTGGNSPLHF
-,-,TRBJ2-2,TRBV11-1,TGTGCCAGCAGCTTAGCGGGGGGAATCGGGGAGCTGTTTTTT,CASSLAGGIGELFF
-,-,TRBJ1-6,TRBV5-1,TGCGCCAGCAGCTTCTACCCCCGGGACTTAGGCGCTAATTCACCCCTCCACTTT,CASSFYPRDLGANSPLHF
TRBD2,-,TRBJ2-3,TRBV25-1,TGTGCCAGCAGTGATTCCCCGTTACTAGCGGGGGGGCTGGATACGCAGTATTTT,CASSDSPLLAGGLDTQYF
-,once,TRBJ1-5,TRBV15,TGTGCCACCAGCAGAGTTAGGGGCCCGGCATCATTGACCCAGCATTTT,CATSRVRGPASLTQHF
TRBD1,-,TRBJ1-2,TRBV4-3,TGCGCCAGCAGCCAAGATTTGACAGGGGATGGCTACACCTTC,CASSQDLTGDGYTF
TRBD2,once,TRBJ2-2,TRBV14,TGTGCCAGCAGCCTACTAGCGAAAAACACCGGGGAGCTGTTTTTT,CASSLLAKNTGELFF
-,-,TRBJ1-1,TRBV2,TGTGCCAGCAGTCAGATGAACACTGAAGCTTTCTTT,CASSQMNTEAFF
-,-,TRBJ1-1,TRBV2,TGTGCCAGCAGAGCCGTACAGGGACAGAACACTGAAGCTTTCTTT,CASRAVQGQNTEAFF
-,-,TRBJ2-5,TRBV6-6,TGTGCCAGTGCTACCCGGGAGACCCAGTACTTC,CASATRETQYF
-,-,TRBJ1-4,TRBV4-1,TGCGCCAGCAGCCAAGCCCCAGGTTCTCGGTTGAATGAAAAACTGTTTTTT,CASSQAPGSRLNEKLFF
-,-,TRBJ1-2,TRBV5-1,TGCGCCAGCAGCTTGGGGGGACTATCCAGGGGAGTTTCTCGGGGCTACACCTTC,CASSLGGLSRGVSRGYTF
TRBD2,-,TRBJ2-3,TRBV4-3,TGCGCCAGCAGCCAAGATCTAGCGGGCGAATACACAGATACGCAGTATTTT,CASSQDLAGEYTDTQYF
TRBD1,-,TRBJ2-3,TRBV11-2,TGTGCCAGCAGCCCCGGACAGGGGACAGATACGCAGTATTTT,CASSPGQGTDTQYF
-,-,TRBJ2-3,TRBV9,TGTGCCAGCAGCGCCCCTACAGGGTTATTGACATATACGCAGTATTTT,CASSAPTGLLTYTQYF
-,-,TRBJ2-7,TRBV11-2,TGTGCCAGCAGCCGGGACTTATACGAGCAGTACTTC,CASSRDLYEQYF
TRBD1,-,TRBJ1-4,TRBV5-1,TGCGCCAGCAGCGACGGGACAGTTAATGAAAAACTGTTTTTT,CASSDGTVNEKLFF
-,-,TRBJ1-1,TRBV7-6,TGTGCCAGCAGCTTAGCGGGACTAAACACTGAAGCTTTCTTT,CASSLAGLNTEAFF
-,-,TRBJ1-1,TRBV30,TGTGCCTGCAGGGGAAAGACTGAAGCTTTCTTT,CACRGKTEAFF
-,-,TRBJ1-6,TRBV6-1,TGTGCCAGCAGTGAGGGGGGGGGATTATTCACCCTCCACTTT,CASSEGGGLFTLHF
-,-,TRBJ1-2,TRBV9,TGTGCCAGCAGCCCCAAACAGGCACAGGATATCTATGGCTACACCTTC,CASSPKQAQDIYGYTF
-,-,TRBJ1-2,TRBV2,TGTGCCAGCAGTGAAGGCGCGGGAAACTATGGCTACACCTTC,CASSEGAGNYGYTF
TRBD2,-,TRBJ2-3,TRBV10-1,TGCGCCAGCAGTACGGGACTAGCGGAGAACCCCACAGATACGCAGTATTTT,CASSTGLAENPTDTQYF
-,-,TRBJ2-5,TRBV7-6,TGTGCCAGCAGCTTAGAACAGCAAGAGACCCAGTACTTC,CASSLEQQETQYF
-,-,TRBJ1-1,TRBV4-1,TGCGCCAGCAGCCAAGATTCGCGAGAGGGAGGCACTGAAGCTTTCTTT,CASSQDSREGGTEAFF
TRBD1,-,TRBJ1-3,TRBV6-5,TGTGCCAGCAGTCGGGGACAGGGCAGCGGAAACACCATATATTTT,CASSRGQGSGNTIYF
-,-,TRBJ1-5,TRBV6-1,TGTGCCAGCAGTGAAGGGGAGGGAGGGCTCAGCAATCAGCCCCAGCATTTT,CASSEGEGGLSNQPQHF
TRBD1,-,TRBJ2-1,TRBV29-1,TGCAGCGTTAAGACAGGGCCGCTAGGTGAGCAGTTCTTC,CSVKTGPLGEQFF
TRBD1,once,TRBJ1-5,TRBV5-6,TGTGCCAGCAGCTTGGGCCGGGACAGGGTGGACCAGCCCCAGCATTTT,CASSLGRDRVDQPQHF
TRBD2,-,TRBJ2-7,TRBV14,TGTGCCAGCAGCCACCACACCGGGACTATAGGTGAGCAGTACTTC,CASSHHTGTIGEQYF
-,-,TRBJ2-7,TRBV6-5,TGTGCCAGCAGTTACTCCCTGGACAGCGCCTACGAGCAGTACTTC,CASSYSLDSAYEQYF
TRBD2,-,TRBJ2-1,TRBV19,TGTGCCAGTAGTCTGTCGGGGGGCAATGAGCAGTTCTTC,CASSLSGGNEQFF